These 15 T cell receptor beta chains were sequenced from one sample in a study. Cells sorted as Tregs were CD4+, CD25+ and CD127-/low. TCRdb processed the 5' RACE reads anew with MiXCR; each CDR3 protein has one entry. The repertoire holds about 10,000 distinct CDR3 sequences, with less than 15% as singletons. The source material was Tregs sorted from blood. The receptor source for this set is a female donor with breast cancer.

Details on this clonotype: The junction departs from the called germline gene at one end, perhaps through a read error. The chain recombines TRBV29-1 with TRBJ1-1; D remains ambiguous. This CDR3 contains 16 residues. In germline, CDR1 is SQVTM, CDR2 ANQGSEA. CDR3 coding DNA: TGCAGCGCTGAAGATTTCAAGGCGGACCATAATACTGAAGCTTTCTTT. Its translation: CSAEDFKADHNTEAFF.

The sample holds many counts of this clonotype. This chain joins TRBV12-3 or TRBV12-4 and TRBJ2-7; 10 bases fit TRBD1. The V gene end was trimmed by 3 bases and the J gene end by 3 bases; junction bases not matched to a gene: 14. The length of the CDR3 is 18 residues. DNA for the CDR3: TGTGCCAGCAGTTTGGGACAGGGGCGATCTCGGACCTTCTACGAGCAGTACTTC. Translating it yields CASSLGQGRSRTFYEQYF.

The chain couples TRBV5-1 to TRBJ1-1, with D unclear. This CDR3 has 14 residues. Germline loops: CDR1 SGHRS, CDR2 YFSETQ. V was pared by 1 base and J by 2 bases, with 9 bases between. As DNA, the CDR3 is TGCGCCAGCAGCTTGATTACACAAAACACTGAAGCTTTCTTT. It is translated as CASSLITQNTEAFF. Combining the CDR3 with reference TRBV5-1 and TRBJ1-1 gives the whole variable domain KAGVTQTPRYLIKTRGQQVTLSCSPISGHRSVSWYQQTPGQGLQFLFEYFSETQRNKGNFPGRFSGRQFSNSRSEMNVSTLELGDSALYLCASSLITQNTEAFFGQGTRLTVV.

This clonotype has a handful of counts. A much larger clone is a single base away; this may be a read error. V and J are TRBV12-3 or TRBV12-4 and TRBJ2-3; no clear D. The ends were cut back, 8 bases at V and 1 base at J, with 22 bases in the middle. This CDR3 region has 17 residues. The DNA for the CDR3 is TGTGCCAGCGGTTCCTACCTTTGGAGCGAGGGCACAGATACGCAGTATTTT. Its translation is CASGSYLWSEGTDTQYF.

This clonotype is labeled medium-sized. The junction and the germline gene differ at one end; a read error may be behind it. The chain joins TRBV12-3 or TRBV12-4 to TRBJ2-1; 9 bases map to TRBD1. The CDR3 totals 12 residues. CDR3 in DNA: TGTGCCAGCAGTAATAGCCGGGACAGGGCTATCTTC. As protein: CASSNSRDRAIF.

In this sample, this clonotype turned up many times. The chain employs TRBV11-2 and TRBJ2-7; D may be TRBD1 (6 bases). The CDR3 runs to 14 residues. Germline CDR1 reads SGHAT; CDR2 reads FQNNGV. Trimming left V 6 bases short and J 0 bases short, with 12 bases between. The DNA of the CDR3 is TGTGCCAGCAGTTTGGGACACTCCTCCTACGAGCAGTACTTC. It specifies CASSLGHSSYEQYF.

This clonotype was found many times. V and J are TRBV4-2 and TRBJ2-4, with TRBD1 as a possible D gene (5 bases). V lost 1 base to trimming and J lost 7 bases, with 11 bases between them. The CDR3 sequence is 14 residues long. Germline values: CDR1 LGHNA, CDR2 YNFKEQ. Here the CDR3 reads CASSQGQGINIQYF. For the CDR3, the DNA is TGTGCCAGCAGCCAAGGCCAGGGCATTAACATTCAGTACTTC.

This clonotype is categorized as medium-sized (0.01 to 0.1%). V and J are TRBV5-1 and TRBJ2-3; 7 nucleotides agree with TRBD1. Germline V gives CDR1 SGHRS, CDR2 YFSETQ. V lost 0 bases and J lost 2; bases outside the gene matches: 6. The CDR3 runs 16 residues. The CDR3 DNA is TGCGCCAGCAGCTTGGGACAGGGCCATTCCACAGATACGCAGTATTTT. This translates into CASSLGQGHSTDTQYF. The variable domain in full, completed from reference TRBV5-1 and TRBJ2-3, reads KAGVTQTPRYLIKTRGQQVTLSCSPISGHRSVSWYQQTPGQGLQFLFEYFSETQRNKGNFPGRFSGRQFSNSRSEMNVSTLELGDSALYLCASSLGQGHSTDTQYFGPGTRLTVL.

In this sample, this clonotype is medium-sized. The genes are TRBV7-8 and TRBJ2-5; a weak D match, TRBD1 (6 bases). The V end lost 2 bases, the J end lost 5 bases, and 15 bases lay between the germline ends. From germline, CDR1 is SGHVS and CDR2 FQNEAQ. The CDR3 totals 15 residues. The DNA of the CDR3 is TGTGCCAGCAGCTTATTCGGCAGGGGCCTTGAGACCCAGTACTTC. This translates into CASSLFGRGLETQYF.

Remarks on this clonotype: An end of the junction does not agree with germline; a read error may underlie this. This rearrangement joins TRBV3-1 to TRBJ2-7; the match to TRBD2 covers 7 bases. CDR1 is LGHDT, CDR2 YNNKEL, per germline (reference sequence). The CDR3 runs 15 residues. CDR3 in amino acids: CVSSHGGRGGYEQYF. In DNA form, the CDR3 reads TGTGTCAGCAGCCATGGCGGGAGAGGAGGGTACGAGCAGTACTTC.

This clonotype is labeled medium-sized. This chain links TRBV11-2 with TRBJ2-7; 10 bases are shared with TRBD2. V trimming: 2 bases; J trimming: 3 bases; junction bases outside the gene matches: 4. Germline V gene sequence: CDR1 SGHAT, CDR2 FQNNGV. The CDR3 length is 15 residues. CDR3 loop: CASSLFGLADYEQYF. The CDR3 nucleotides are TGTGCCAGCAGCTTATTTGGACTAGCGGACTACGAGCAGTACTTC.

The rearrangement links TRBV6-6 to TRBJ2-5; 8 bases align to TRBD2. Germline lookup yields CDR1 MNHNY and CDR2 SVGAGI (reference sequence). The CDR3 sequence is 16 residues long. Trimming cost V 0 bases and J 0 bases; bases outside gene matches: 3. The CDR3 DNA sequence: TGTGCCAGCAGTTACTCGCCTAGCGGGCACCAAGAGACCCAGTACTTC. Translation: CASSYSPSGHQETQYF.

V is TRBV21-1 and J is TRBJ2-7; the table's TRBD2 call for D was not verified on the DNA. TRBV21-1 is labeled a pseudogene. The CDR3 contains 19 residues. CDR3 sequence reads: CASNPRSLASGRITYEQYF. CDR3 sequence (DNA): TGTGCCAGCAACCCGCGCTCGTTGGCTAGCGGGAGGATAACCTACGAGCAGTACTTC.

By share, this clonotype counts as medium-sized (0.01 to 0.1%). Written as DNA, the CDR3 is TGTGCCAGCAGCGTAGGACAGGGAGACAATCAGCCCCAGCATTTT. It translates to CASSVGQGDNQPQHF. The chain is built from TRBV9 and TRBJ1-5, with 7 positions matching TRBD1. Losses at the gene ends were 0 bases for V and 3 bases for J; bases not matched to a gene: 3. The CDR3 extends over 15 amino acids. Germline CDR1 is SGDLS and CDR2 is YYNGEE.

Details on this clonotype: One end of the junction is discordant with germline, which a read error may explain. The chain recombines TRBV12-3 or TRBV12-4 with TRBJ1-1, with D possibly matching TRBD1 (6 bases). The CDR3 has 12 amino acids. The CDR3 nucleotides read TGTGCCAGCAGTTCACAGGGAGTTGAAGCCTTCTTT. It codes for CASSSQGVEAFF.